Described below is a single TCR beta chain sequence and its context. This entry is derived from a study of OX40 agonist ivuxolimab in advanced cancers. About the research overall: Patients were treated with ivuxolimab, an agonistic anti-OX40 (CD134) antibody.

The germline gives CDR1 SGHRS, CDR2 YFSETQ. This CDR3 region has 16 residues. V lost 5 bases and J lost 4; bases outside the gene matches: 12. Clones were sequenced by immunoSEQ multiplex PCR, and TCRdb holds only the in-frame ones, with some missing. The sample contains tens of thousands of clones, about 85% of which appear only once. This sequence was found in an adult with an advanced solid tumor such as melanoma, head and neck, liver or kidney cancer. Specimen: CD4+ or CD8+ T cells sorted from blood, collected in a trial of the OX40 agonist ivuxolimab. The gene calls are TRBV5-1 and TRBJ2-5; 9 bases match TRBD1. The CDR3 DNA reads as TGCGCCAGCAGTTCCGACAGGACAGGGGTTTCAGAGACCCAGTACTTC. This codes for CASSSDRTGVSETQYF.